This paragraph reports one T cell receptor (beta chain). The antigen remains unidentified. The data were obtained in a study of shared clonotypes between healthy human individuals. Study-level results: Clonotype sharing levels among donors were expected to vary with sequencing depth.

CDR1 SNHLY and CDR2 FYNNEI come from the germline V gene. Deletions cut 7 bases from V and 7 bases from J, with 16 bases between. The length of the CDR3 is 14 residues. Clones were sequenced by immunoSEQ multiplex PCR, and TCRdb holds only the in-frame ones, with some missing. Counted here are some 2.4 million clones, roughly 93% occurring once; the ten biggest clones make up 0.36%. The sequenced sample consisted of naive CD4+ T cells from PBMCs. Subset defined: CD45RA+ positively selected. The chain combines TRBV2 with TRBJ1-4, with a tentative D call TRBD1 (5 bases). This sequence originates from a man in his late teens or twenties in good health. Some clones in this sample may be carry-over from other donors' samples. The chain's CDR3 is CASTKEGEGEKLFF. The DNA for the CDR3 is TGTGCCAGCACCAAAGAAGGGGAGGGTGAAAAACTGTTTTTT.